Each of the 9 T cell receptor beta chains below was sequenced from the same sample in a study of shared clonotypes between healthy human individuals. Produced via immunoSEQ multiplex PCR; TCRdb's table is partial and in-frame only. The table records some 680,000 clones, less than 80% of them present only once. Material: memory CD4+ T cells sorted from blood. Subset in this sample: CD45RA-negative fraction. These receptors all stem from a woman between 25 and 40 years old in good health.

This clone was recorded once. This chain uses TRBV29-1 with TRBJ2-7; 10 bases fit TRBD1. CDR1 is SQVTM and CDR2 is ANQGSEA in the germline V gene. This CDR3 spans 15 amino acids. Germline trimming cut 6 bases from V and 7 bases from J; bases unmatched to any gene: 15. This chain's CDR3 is CSVKRGGQGVEEQYF. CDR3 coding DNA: TGCAGCGTCAAGAGGGGCGGACAGGGGGTTGAAGAGCAGTACTTC.

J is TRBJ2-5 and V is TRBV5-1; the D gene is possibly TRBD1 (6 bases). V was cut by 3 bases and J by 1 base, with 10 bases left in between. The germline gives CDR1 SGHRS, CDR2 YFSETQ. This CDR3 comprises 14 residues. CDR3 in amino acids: CASSYQTGQETQYF. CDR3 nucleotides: TGCGCCAGCAGCTACCAGACAGGCCAAGAGACCCAGTACTTC.

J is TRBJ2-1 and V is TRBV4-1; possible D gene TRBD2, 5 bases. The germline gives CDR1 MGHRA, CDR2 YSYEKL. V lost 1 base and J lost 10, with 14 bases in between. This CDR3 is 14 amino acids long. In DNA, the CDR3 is TGCGCCAGCAGCCAAGCTTATACGATAGCGGAGCAGTTCTTC. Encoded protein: CASSQAYTIAEQFF.

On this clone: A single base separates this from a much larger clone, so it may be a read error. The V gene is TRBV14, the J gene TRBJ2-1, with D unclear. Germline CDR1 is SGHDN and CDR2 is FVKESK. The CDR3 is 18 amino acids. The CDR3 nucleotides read TGTGCCGGCAGCCAAGATATTGGTAACAGCTGGGGTAACAATGAGCAGTTCTTC. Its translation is CAGSQDIGNSWGNNEQFF.

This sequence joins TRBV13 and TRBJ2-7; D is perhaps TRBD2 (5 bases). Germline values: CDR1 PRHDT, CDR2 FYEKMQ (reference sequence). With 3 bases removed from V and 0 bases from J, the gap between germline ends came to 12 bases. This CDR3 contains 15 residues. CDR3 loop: CASSLKRFPSYEQYF. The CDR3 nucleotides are TGTGCCAGCAGCTTGAAGCGGTTCCCCTCCTACGAGCAGTACTTC.

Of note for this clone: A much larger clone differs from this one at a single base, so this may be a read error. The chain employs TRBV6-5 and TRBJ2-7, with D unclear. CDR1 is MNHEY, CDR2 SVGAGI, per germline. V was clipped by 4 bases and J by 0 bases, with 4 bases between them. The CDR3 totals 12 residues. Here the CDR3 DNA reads TGTGCCAGCAGTTCCCGCTCCTACGAGCAGTACTTC. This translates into CASSSRSYEQYF.

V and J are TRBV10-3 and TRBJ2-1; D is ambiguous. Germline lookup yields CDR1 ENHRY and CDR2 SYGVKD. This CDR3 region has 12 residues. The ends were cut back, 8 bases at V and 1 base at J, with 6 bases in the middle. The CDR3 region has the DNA TGTGCCATCGGGTTTTCCTACAATGAGCAGTTCTTC. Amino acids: CAIGFSYNEQFF.

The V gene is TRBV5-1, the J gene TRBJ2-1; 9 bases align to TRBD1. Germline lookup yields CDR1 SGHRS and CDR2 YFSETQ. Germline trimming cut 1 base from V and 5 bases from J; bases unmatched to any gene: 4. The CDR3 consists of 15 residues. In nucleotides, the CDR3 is TGCGCCAGCAGCTTGTACGGACAGGGGAACAATGAGCAGTTCTTC. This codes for CASSLYGQGNNEQFF. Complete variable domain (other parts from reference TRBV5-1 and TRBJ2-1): KAGVTQTPRYLIKTRGQQVTLSCSPISGHRSVSWYQQTPGQGLQFLFEYFSETQRNKGNFPGRFSGRQFSNSRSEMNVSTLELGDSALYLCASSLYGQGNNEQFFGPGTRLTVL.

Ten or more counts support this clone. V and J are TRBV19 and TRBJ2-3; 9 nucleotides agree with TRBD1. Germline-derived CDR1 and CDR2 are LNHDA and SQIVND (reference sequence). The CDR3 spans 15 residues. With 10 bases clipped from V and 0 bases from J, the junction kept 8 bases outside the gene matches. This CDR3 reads CATAPGQGSTDTQYF. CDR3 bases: TGTGCCACTGCGCCGGGACAGGGAAGCACAGATACGCAGTATTTT.